These 26 T cell receptor beta chains share one sample of origin, sequenced in a study of blood T cell dynamics during melanoma immunotherapy. Data came from immunoSEQ multiplex PCR; TCRdb stores just in-frame clones and leaves some out. There are approximately 11,000 clones in the sample; approximately 85% occur only once, and 13% to 15% lies in the top ten. Time point in this sample: pre-treatment baseline. The specimen comprised blood, sampled from a patient treated with checkpoint blockade. Receptors originate from a human donor with melanoma.

This clone was observed a handful of times. J is TRBJ1-2 and V is TRBV2; no clear D. Germline V lookup: CDR1 SNHLY, CDR2 FYNNEI. CDR3 size: 9 residues. V lost 11 bases and J 8 bases, leaving 9 bases between the germline ends. CDR3 residues: CAGAPGYTF. The CDR3, as DNA: TGTGCCGGTGCCCCAGGCTACACCTTC.

The J gene is TRBJ2-1, the V gene TRBV14; TRBD1 matches at 8 bases. With 6 bases clipped from V and 12 bases from J, the junction kept 7 bases outside the gene matches. CDR3 length equals 12 residues. Germline CDR1 is SGHDN and CDR2 is FVKESK. CDR3 in amino acids: CASSLGQGGQFF. DNA of the CDR3: TGTGCCAGCAGTCTCGGACAGGGAGGGCAGTTCTTC.

Notes on this clone: The junction departs from the called germline gene at one end, perhaps through a read error. The same CDR3 also results from other DNA sequences found in this sample. The genes are TRBV6-1 and TRBJ2-7; TRBD2 might be the D (5 bases). CDR1 is MNHNS and CDR2 is SASEGT in the germline V gene. The CDR3 totals 14 residues. The CDR3 DNA is TGTGCTAGCATCGAACGGGGTTTACCCTACGAGCAGTACTTC. Translation gives CASIERGLPYEQYF.

This clone appeared a single time. CDR3 bases: TGTGCCAGCAGCTCGCCTCCCGGGACAGGGGCCTACGAGCAGTACTTC. Translated, it gives CASSSPPGTGAYEQYF. The chain carries TRBV5-6 and TRBJ2-7; 10 bases map to TRBD1. Unmatched junction bases numbered 8, after V lost 3 bases and J lost 2 bases. CDR1 is SGHDT, CDR2 YYEEEE, per germline. This CDR3 contains 16 residues.

The chain combines TRBV6-5 with TRBJ2-2; D is possibly TRBD2 (6 bases). Germline V lookup: CDR1 MNHEY, CDR2 SVGAGI. This CDR3 has 15 residues. The V end lost 7 bases, the J end lost 5 bases, and 17 bases lay between the germline ends. CDR3 protein: CASKGDSWGTGELFF. The CDR3 DNA reads as TGTGCCAGCAAAGGGGACTCCTGGGGAACCGGGGAGCTGTTTTTT.

This clone was observed once. This rearrangement joins TRBV5-6 to TRBJ2-5; 7 nucleotides align to TRBD2. The trim removed 2 bases at V and 0 bases at J, leaving 4 bases unmatched. The germline V gene has CDR1 SGHDT and CDR2 YYEEEE. This CDR3 comprises 15 residues. CDR3 in amino acids: CASSLFGGYQETQYF. The CDR3 coding sequence is TGTGCCAGCAGCTTATTCGGGGGGTACCAAGAGACCCAGTACTTC.

V and J are TRBV7-3 and TRBJ2-1; no clear D gene. The V end was cut by 5 bases, the J end by 9 bases, with 14 bases between. CDR3 size: 13 residues. Germline values: CDR1 SGHTA, CDR2 FQGTGA. For the CDR3, the DNA is TGTGCCAGCAGCCCCGCTCCGCTGGGTGAGCAGTTCTTC. The encoded protein is CASSPAPLGEQFF. Drawing the rest from reference TRBV7-3 and TRBJ2-1, the complete variable domain is GAGVSQTPSNKVTEKGKYVELRCDPISGHTALYWYRQSLGQGPEFLIYFQGTGAADDSGLPNDRFFAVRPEGSVSTLKIQRTERGDSAVYLCASSPAPLGEQFFGPGTRLTVL.

The J gene is TRBJ2-1, the V gene TRBV11-3, with 11 bases matching TRBD2. CDR1 is SGHNT, CDR2 YENEEA, per germline. There are 14 residues in the CDR3. V lost 1 base and J lost 9; bases outside the gene matches: 2. In DNA form, the CDR3 reads TGTGCCAGCAGCTTAGGGCTAGCGGGGGGTGAGCAGTTCTTC. It codes for CASSLGLAGGEQFF. Combining the CDR3 with reference TRBV11-3 and TRBJ2-1 gives the whole variable domain EAGVVQSPRYKIIEKKQPVAFWCNPISGHNTLYWYLQNLGQGPELLIRYENEEAVDDSQLPKDRFSAERLKGVDSTLKIQPAELGDSAVYLCASSLGLAGGEQFFGPGTRLTVL.

The CDR3 spells CASSTPETGRAGNTIYF. As DNA, the CDR3 is TGTGCCAGCTCAACTCCGGAGACAGGGAGGGCTGGAAACACCATATATTTT. This rearrangement joins TRBV18 to TRBJ1-3; 7 bases are a match to TRBD1. Germline CDR1 reads KGHSH; CDR2 reads LQKENI. The CDR3 spans 17 residues. V was clipped by 5 bases and J by 2 bases; unmatched bases: 12.

To note about this clone: Other DNA sequences in the same sample also yield this CDR3. The gene calls are TRBV19 and TRBJ1-3; 8 bases match TRBD1. V trimming: 6 bases; J trimming: 1 base; junction bases outside the gene matches: 2. The CDR3 is 14 amino acids. The germline V gene has CDR1 LNHDA and CDR2 SQIVND (reference sequence). The CDR3 loop is CASSRTGSGNTIYF. In DNA form, the CDR3 reads TGTGCCAGTAGCCGGACAGGGTCTGGAAACACCATATATTTT.

CDR3: CASSLGGATSGNTIYF. The DNA for the CDR3 is TGCGCCAGCAGCTTGGGTGGGGCGACTTCTGGAAACACCATATATTTT. The rearrangement joins TRBV5-1 to TRBJ1-3; weak D call: TRBD1 (5 bases). The V end lost 0 bases, the J end lost 1 base, and 11 bases lay between the germline ends. Germline values: CDR1 SGHRS, CDR2 YFSETQ. The CDR3 length is 16 residues.

The chain recombines TRBV28 with TRBJ1-4; 11 bases fit TRBD1. Per the germline V gene, CDR1 is MDHEN and CDR2 is SYDVKM. This CDR3 has 17 residues. V lost 3 bases, J lost 3 bases, and 6 bases stayed unmatched. CDR3 region: CASSFSGQGAANEKLFF. The CDR3 DNA sequence: TGTGCCAGCAGTTTCTCCGGACAGGGGGCAGCTAATGAAAAACTGTTTTTT.

The rearrangement joins TRBV11-3 to TRBJ1-4, with D hard to call. Trimming pared 3 bases from V and 10 bases from J, leaving 9 bases between. The germline CDR1 and CDR2 sequences are SGHNT and YENEEA. This CDR3 contains 12 residues. CDR3 sequence reads: CASSFGEGKLFF. The CDR3 coding sequence is TGTGCCAGCAGCTTTGGGGAAGGAAAACTGTTTTTT.

In this sample, this clone turned up a few times. The chain couples TRBV5-1 to TRBJ1-1; the match to TRBD1 covers 10 bases. From germline, CDR1 is SGHRS and CDR2 YFSETQ. V shed 2 bases, J shed 0 bases, and the junction held 1 base outside the gene matches. The CDR3 is 15 amino acids. DNA for the CDR3: TGCGCCAGCAGCTTAGGACAGGGGGTGAACACTGAAGCTTTCTTT. The encoded protein is CASSLGQGVNTEAFF.

This rearrangement joins TRBV6-1 to TRBJ2-1, with D tentatively TRBD1 or TRBD2 (7 bases each). Germline CDR1 is MNHNS and CDR2 is SASEGT. The CDR3 is 14 residues long. With 7 bases removed from V and 10 bases from J, the gap between germline ends came to 20 bases. The CDR3 region is CASTAGGAGKEQFF. The CDR3 coding sequence is TGTGCCAGCACCGCAGGGGGAGCGGGGAAGGAGCAGTTCTTC.

This sequence joins TRBV20-1 and TRBJ1-2; D ambiguous. The germline CDR1 and CDR2 sequences are DFQATT and SNEGSKA (reference sequence). The CDR3 is 11 residues long. V lost 6 bases to trimming and J lost 8 bases, with 13 bases between them. CDR3 DNA sequence: TGCAGTGCCGGGTCGCATGGAGGCTACACCTTC. It encodes CSAGSHGGYTF.

J is TRBJ2-5 and V is TRBV9; 7 bases are shared with TRBD2. The CDR3 sequence is 14 residues long. The J segment lost 3 bases and the V segment lost 4 bases, leaving 6 bases of the junction unmatched. CDR1 is SGDLS and CDR2 is YYNGEE in the germline V gene. CDR3 DNA: TGTGCCAGCAGCCTTAGCAGCGGGAAAGAGACCCAGTACTTC. This sequence encodes CASSLSSGKETQYF. The variable domain in full, with the rest retrieved from reference TRBV9 and TRBJ2-5, is DSGVTQTPKHLITATGQRVTLRCSPRSGDLSVYWYQQSLDQGLQFLIQYYNGEERAKGNILERFSAQQFPDLHSELNLSSLELGDSALYFCASSLSSGKETQYFGPGTRLLVL.

This clone was seen a few times. Here the CDR3 reads CASSSQGRTEAFF. CDR3 sequence (DNA): TGTGCCAGCAGTTCACAGGGGAGAACTGAAGCTTTCTTT. The V and J genes are TRBV27 and TRBJ1-1, with TRBD1 identical over 7 bases. This CDR3 has 13 amino acids. Germline CDR1 is MNHEY and CDR2 is SMNVEV (reference sequence). The J segment lost 5 bases and the V segment lost 4 bases, leaving 4 bases of the junction unmatched.

The chain joins TRBV30 to TRBJ1-4; a weak D match, TRBD1 (5 bases). CDR3 size: 15 residues. With 0 bases removed from V and 3 bases from J, the gap between germline ends came to 11 bases. Germline V gives CDR1 GTSNPN, CDR2 SVGIG (reference sequence). The CDR3 sequence: CAWSVGGTANEKLFF. The CDR3 DNA reads as TGTGCCTGGAGTGTTGGGGGAACGGCTAATGAAAAACTGTTTTTT.

V and J are TRBV6-5 and TRBJ2-1; 12 bases are shared with TRBD2. The germline V gene has CDR1 MNHEY and CDR2 SVGAGI. V shed 4 bases, J shed 8 bases, and the junction held 9 bases outside the gene matches. The CDR3 runs to 16 residues. CDR3 residues: CASSSLAGGLIDEQFF. In DNA form, the CDR3 reads TGTGCCAGCAGTTCACTAGCGGGGGGCCTAATAGATGAGCAGTTCTTC.

The chain's CDR3 is CASSLSGLAGNTYNEQFF. CDR3 in DNA: TGCGCCAGCAGCTTATCCGGACTAGCGGGTAATACCTACAATGAGCAGTTCTTC. This chain links TRBV5-1 with TRBJ2-1; TRBD2 matches at 11 bases. This CDR3 has 18 amino acids. V was pared by 2 bases and J by 2 bases, with 9 bases of the junction left unmatched. Germline CDR1 SGHRS, CDR2 YFSETQ.

This rearrangement joins TRBV7-2 to TRBJ2-7; D is undetermined. The germline V and J ends were trimmed by 0 bases and 6 bases, with 18 bases remaining between them. Germline assignment: CDR1 SGHTA and CDR2 FQGNSA. The CDR3 loop spans 16 amino acids. CDR3 in DNA: TGTGCCAGCAGCTTAGCGTCCGGCGTTTTCGCCCGCGAGCAGTACTTC. Residues: CASSLASGVFAREQYF.

The chain links TRBV7-8 to TRBJ2-7; TRBD1 matches at 8 bases. From germline, CDR1 is SGHVS and CDR2 FQNEAQ. V lost 4 bases and J lost 2; bases outside the gene matches: 4. The CDR3 is 14 residues long. CDR3 DNA sequence: TGTGCCAGCAGCTCCGACAGGGGCCCCTACGAGCAGTACTTC. Amino acids: CASSSDRGPYEQYF. The variable domain in full, with the rest retrieved from reference TRBV7-8 and TRBJ2-7, is GAGVSQSPRYKVAKRGQDVALRCDPISGHVSLFWYQQALGQGPEFLTYFQNEAQLDKSGLPSDRFFAERPEGSVSTLKIQRTQQEDSAVYLCASSSDRGPYEQYFGPGTRLTVT.

This chain links TRBV4-1 with TRBJ2-3; 7 nucleotides agree with TRBD2. Germline V lookup: CDR1 MGHRA, CDR2 YSYEKL. V lost 0 bases and J lost 0; bases outside the gene matches: 12. The length of the CDR3 is 19 residues. Written as DNA, the CDR3 is TGCGCCAGCAGCCAAGATAGGTGGCTAGCGGCTTCTAGCACAGATACGCAGTATTTT. It codes for CASSQDRWLAASSTDTQYF.

V is TRBV5-6 and J is TRBJ2-3, with 9 bases fitting TRBD2. This CDR3 has 17 residues. V shed 1 base, J shed 3 bases, and the junction held 9 bases outside the gene matches. Germline assignment: CDR1 SGHDT and CDR2 YYEEEE. CDR3 in amino acids: CASSLQGGGAETDTQYF. The CDR3 bases are TGTGCCAGCAGCTTGCAGGGCGGGGGGGCCGAGACAGATACGCAGTATTTT.

The V gene is TRBV19, the J gene TRBJ2-2, with 9 bases fitting TRBD1. The CDR3 spans 15 residues. Germline loops: CDR1 LNHDA, CDR2 SQIVND (reference sequence). V shed 8 bases, J shed 6 bases, and the junction held 10 bases outside the gene matches. The CDR3 DNA is TGTGCCAGTGCTTCCGGGACAGGGTATTCCGGGGAGCTGTTTTTT. Translation: CASASGTGYSGELFF.